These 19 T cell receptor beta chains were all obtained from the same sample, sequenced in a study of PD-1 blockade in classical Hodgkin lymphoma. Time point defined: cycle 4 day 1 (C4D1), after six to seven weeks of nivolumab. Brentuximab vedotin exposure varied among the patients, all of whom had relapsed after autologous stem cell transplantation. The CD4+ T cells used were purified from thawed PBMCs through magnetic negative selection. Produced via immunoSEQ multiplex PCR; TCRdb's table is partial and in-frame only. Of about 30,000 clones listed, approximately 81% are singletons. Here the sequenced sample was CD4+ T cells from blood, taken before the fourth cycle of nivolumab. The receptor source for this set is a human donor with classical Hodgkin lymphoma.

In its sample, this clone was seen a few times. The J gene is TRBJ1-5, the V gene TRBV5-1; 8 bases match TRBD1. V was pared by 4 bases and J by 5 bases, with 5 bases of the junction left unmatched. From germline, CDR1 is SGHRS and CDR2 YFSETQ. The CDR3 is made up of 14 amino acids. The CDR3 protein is CASSPQTGDQPQHF. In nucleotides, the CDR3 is TGCGCCAGCAGCCCCCAGACAGGGGATCAGCCCCAGCATTTT.

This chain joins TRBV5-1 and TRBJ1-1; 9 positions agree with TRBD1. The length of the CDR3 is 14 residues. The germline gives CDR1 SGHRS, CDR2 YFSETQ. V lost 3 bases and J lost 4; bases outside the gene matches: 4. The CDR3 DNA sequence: TGCGCCAGCAGCTCCGGACAGGGGACCACTGAAGCTTTCTTT. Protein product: CASSSGQGTTEAFF.

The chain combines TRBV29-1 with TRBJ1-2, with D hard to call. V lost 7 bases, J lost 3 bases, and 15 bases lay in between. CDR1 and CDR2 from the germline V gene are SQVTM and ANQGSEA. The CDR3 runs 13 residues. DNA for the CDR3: TGCAGCGCCCGCATGAAAAAAGACTATGGCTACACCTTC. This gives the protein CSARMKKDYGYTF.

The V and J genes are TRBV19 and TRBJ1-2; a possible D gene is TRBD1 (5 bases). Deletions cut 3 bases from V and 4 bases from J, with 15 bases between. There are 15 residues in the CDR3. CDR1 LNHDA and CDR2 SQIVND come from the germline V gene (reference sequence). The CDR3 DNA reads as TGTGCCAGTAGTATCCAAGACAGAGCTGGCTATGGCTACACCTTC. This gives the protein CASSIQDRAGYGYTF.

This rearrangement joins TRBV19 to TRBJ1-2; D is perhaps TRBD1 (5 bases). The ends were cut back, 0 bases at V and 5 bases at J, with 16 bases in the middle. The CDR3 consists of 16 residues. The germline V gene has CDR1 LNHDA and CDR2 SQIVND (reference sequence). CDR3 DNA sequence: TGTGCCAGTAGTATAGATCTGGGGGGAAGGCGGTATGGCTACACCTTC. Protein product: CASSIDLGGRRYGYTF.

CDR3 sequence: CASSPGQGVEKLFF. CDR3 sequence (DNA): TGTGCCAGCAGCCCGGGACAGGGGGTTGAAAAACTGTTTTTT. This chain uses TRBV6-6 with TRBJ1-4, with 11 bases matching TRBD1. Trimming cost V 6 bases and J 7 bases; bases outside gene matches: 4. The CDR3 extends over 14 amino acids. Germline V gene lookup returns CDR1 MNHNY and CDR2 SVGAGI (reference sequence).

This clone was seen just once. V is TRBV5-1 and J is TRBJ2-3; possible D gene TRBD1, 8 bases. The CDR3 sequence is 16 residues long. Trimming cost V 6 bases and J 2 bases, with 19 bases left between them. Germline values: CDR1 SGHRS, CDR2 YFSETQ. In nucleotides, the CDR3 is TGCGCCAGCAACAGGGGGGGACGCATCTTCACAGATACGCAGTATTTT. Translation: CASNRGGRIFTDTQYF.

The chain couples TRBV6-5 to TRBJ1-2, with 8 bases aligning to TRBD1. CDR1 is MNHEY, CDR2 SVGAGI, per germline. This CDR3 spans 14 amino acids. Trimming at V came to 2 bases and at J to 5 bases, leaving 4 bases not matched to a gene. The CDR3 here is CASSYKGQVYGYTF. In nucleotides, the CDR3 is TGTGCCAGCAGTTACAAGGGACAGGTGTATGGCTACACCTTC.

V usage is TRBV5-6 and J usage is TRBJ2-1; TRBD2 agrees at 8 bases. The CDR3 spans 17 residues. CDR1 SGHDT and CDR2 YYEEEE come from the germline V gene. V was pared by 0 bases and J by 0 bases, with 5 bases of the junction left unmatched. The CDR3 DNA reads TGTGCCAGCAGCTTGGCCGGGAGGGGTCTCTCCTACAATGAGCAGTTCTTC. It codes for CASSLAGRGLSYNEQFF.

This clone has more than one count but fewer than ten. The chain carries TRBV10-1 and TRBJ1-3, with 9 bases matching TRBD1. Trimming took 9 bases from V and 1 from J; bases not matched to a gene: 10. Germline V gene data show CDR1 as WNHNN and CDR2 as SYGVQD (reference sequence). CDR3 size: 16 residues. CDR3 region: CASYWDREGSGNTIYF. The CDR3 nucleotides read TGCGCCAGTTATTGGGACAGGGAAGGATCTGGAAACACCATATATTTT.

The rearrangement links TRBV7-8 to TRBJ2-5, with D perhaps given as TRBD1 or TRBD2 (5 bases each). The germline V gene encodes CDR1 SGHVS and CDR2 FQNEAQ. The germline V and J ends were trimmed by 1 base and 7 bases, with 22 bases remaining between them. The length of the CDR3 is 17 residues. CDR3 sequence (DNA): TGTGCCAGCAGCTTAGAGGTGGGGACGCTCTTAAGTGGGACCCAGTACTTC. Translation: CASSLEVGTLLSGTQYF. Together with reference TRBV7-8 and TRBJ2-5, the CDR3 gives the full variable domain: GAGVSQSPRYKVAKRGQDVALRCDPISGHVSLFWYQQALGQGPEFLTYFQNEAQLDKSGLPSDRFFAERPEGSVSTLKIQRTQQEDSAVYLCASSLEVGTLLSGTQYFGPGTRLLVL.

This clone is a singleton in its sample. CDR3 loop: CASSVTGSTDQPQHF. The CDR3, as DNA: TGTGCCAGCAGTGTTACCGGGTCTACAGATCAGCCCCAGCATTTT. The rearrangement uses TRBV6-1 and TRBJ1-5; D gene ambiguous. This CDR3 region has 15 residues. Trimming removed 4 bases at V and 5 bases at J, with 15 bases between. The germline V gene encodes CDR1 MNHNS and CDR2 SASEGT.

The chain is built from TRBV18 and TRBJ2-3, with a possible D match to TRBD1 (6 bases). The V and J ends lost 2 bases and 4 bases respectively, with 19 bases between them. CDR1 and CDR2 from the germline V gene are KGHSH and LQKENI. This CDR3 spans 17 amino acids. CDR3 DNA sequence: TGTGCCAGCTCACCAAGATTGAAGAGTCAGGGGTCAGATACGCAGTATTTT. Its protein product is CASSPRLKSQGSDTQYF.

CDR3: CASSLVGGTNEKLFF. CDR3 in DNA: TGCGCCAGCAGCTTGGTTGGTGGCACTAATGAAAAACTGTTTTTT. V and J are TRBV5-1 and TRBJ1-4; D is uncertain. V lost 0 bases to trimming and J lost 2 bases, with 8 bases between them. Germline CDR1 reads SGHRS; CDR2 reads YFSETQ. This CDR3 has 15 amino acids.

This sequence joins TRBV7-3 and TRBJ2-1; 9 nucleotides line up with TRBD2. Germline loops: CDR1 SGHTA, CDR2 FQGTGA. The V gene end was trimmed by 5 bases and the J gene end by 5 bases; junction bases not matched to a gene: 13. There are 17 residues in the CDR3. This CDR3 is CASSPGTSPFGDNEQFF. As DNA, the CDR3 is TGTGCCAGCAGCCCCGGGACTAGCCCATTTGGCGACAATGAGCAGTTCTTC.

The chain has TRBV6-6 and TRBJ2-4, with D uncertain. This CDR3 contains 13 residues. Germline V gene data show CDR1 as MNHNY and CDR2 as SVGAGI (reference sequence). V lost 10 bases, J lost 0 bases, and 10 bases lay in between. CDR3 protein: CANKSGAKNIQYF. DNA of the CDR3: TGTGCCAACAAGTCTGGAGCCAAAAACATTCAGTACTTC.

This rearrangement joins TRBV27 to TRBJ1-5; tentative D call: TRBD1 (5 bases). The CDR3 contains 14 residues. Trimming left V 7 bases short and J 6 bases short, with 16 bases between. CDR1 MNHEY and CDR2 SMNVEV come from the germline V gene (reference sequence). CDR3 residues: CASNIDSYLQPQHF. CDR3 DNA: TGTGCCAGCAATATTGACAGCTACCTTCAGCCCCAGCATTTT.

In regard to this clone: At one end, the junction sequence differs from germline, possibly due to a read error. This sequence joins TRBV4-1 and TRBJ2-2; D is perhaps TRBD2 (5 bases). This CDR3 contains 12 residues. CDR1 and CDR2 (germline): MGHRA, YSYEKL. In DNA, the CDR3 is TGCGCCAGCAGCCGGAGCCACCGGGGAGCTGTTTTT. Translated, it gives CASSRSHRGAVF.

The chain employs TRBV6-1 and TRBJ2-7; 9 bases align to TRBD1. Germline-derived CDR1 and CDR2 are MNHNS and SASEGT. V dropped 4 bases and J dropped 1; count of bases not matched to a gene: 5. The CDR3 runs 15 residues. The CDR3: CASSGDRVDSYEQYF. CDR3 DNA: TGTGCCAGCAGTGGGGACAGGGTCGATTCCTACGAGCAGTACTTC.